One and the same sample provided the 24 T cell receptor beta chains below, sequenced in a study of Ad26.COV2.S vaccination and SARS-CoV-2 variants. The treatment denotes: 19 received Ad26.COV2.S at low or high dose, single or two shots; 5 received placebo; per-sample allocation not given. Sampling took place 63 days after the first vaccine or placebo injection. The assay was immunoSEQ multiplex PCR, and TCRdb's table has in-frame clones only and misses some. Among 500,000 or so clones listed, around 88% were seen once. Sequencing was performed on peripheral blood, taken in a trial of Ad26.COV2.S vaccine versus placebo. These receptors originate from a person between 18 and 65 years old who received the Ad26.COV2.S COVID-19 vaccine or a placebo.

The rearrangement links TRBV6-6 to TRBJ1-1; 7 bases map to TRBD1. The trim removed 7 bases at V and 2 bases at J, leaving 10 bases unmatched. The CDR3 is 15 residues long. The V gene's germline CDR1 is MNHNY and CDR2 SVGAGI (reference sequence). CDR3 sequence reads: CASTSPTGYNTEAFF. CDR3 nucleotides: TGTGCCAGCACCTCCCCGACAGGGTACAACACTGAAGCTTTCTTT.

This rearrangement joins TRBV9 to TRBJ2-2; D might be TRBD1 or TRBD2, each matching 5 bases. The CDR3 is 15 residues long. The germline V gene has CDR1 SGDLS and CDR2 YYNGEE. Deletions cut 0 bases from V and 4 bases from J, with 10 bases between. The CDR3 region is CASSVGLRGTGELFF. The CDR3 DNA sequence: TGTGCCAGCAGCGTAGGACTGAGGGGCACCGGGGAGCTGTTTTTT.

The chain carries TRBV28 and TRBJ2-7; no definite D call. Germline CDR1 is MDHEN and CDR2 is SYDVKM. Trimming cost V 5 bases and J 3 bases, with 8 bases left between them. The CDR3 extends over 12 amino acids. CDR3: CASSHMVYEQYF. DNA for the CDR3: TGTGCCAGCAGTCACATGGTCTACGAGCAGTACTTC.

V and J are TRBV11-1 and TRBJ1-1; D possibly corresponds to TRBD1 (5 bases). V shed 5 bases and J shed 3 bases, with 19 bases lying between them. The CDR3 has 16 residues. CDR1 and CDR2 from the germline V gene are SGHAT and FQDESV (reference sequence). CDR3 region: CASSPNQGPGYTEAFF. In DNA form, the CDR3 reads TGTGCCAGCAGCCCAAACCAGGGTCCGGGGTACACTGAAGCTTTCTTT.

The genes are TRBV5-1 and TRBJ1-1; D gene ambiguous. This CDR3 is built from 15 residues. Trimming shortened V by 0 bases and J by 0 bases, and 9 bases separated the two germline ends. Germline CDR1 SGHRS, CDR2 YFSETQ. The CDR3 reads CASSLDSSLNTEAFF. In DNA form, the CDR3 reads TGCGCCAGCAGCTTGGACAGTTCACTGAACACTGAAGCTTTCTTT. Complete variable domain (other parts from reference TRBV5-1 and TRBJ1-1): KAGVTQTPRYLIKTRGQQVTLSCSPISGHRSVSWYQQTPGQGLQFLFEYFSETQRNKGNFPGRFSGRQFSNSRSEMNVSTLELGDSALYLCASSLDSSLNTEAFFGQGTRLTVV.

The chain carries TRBV27 and TRBJ2-2; 8 nucleotides match TRBD2. The CDR3 loop spans 17 amino acids. With V trimmed by 8 bases and J by 2 bases, 13 bases remained unmatched. The germline CDR1 and CDR2 sequences are MNHEY and SMNVEV (reference sequence). The CDR3 DNA sequence: TGTGCCAGCGCCCCCTTTTCCGGGAGGGCCAACACCGGGGAGCTGTTTTTT. Protein product: CASAPFSGRANTGELFF.

A note on this clone: The same CDR3 arises from other DNA sequences in this sample as well. The chain employs TRBV30 and TRBJ2-5; 9 nucleotides agree with TRBD2. The CDR3 is 15 residues long. The ends lost 0 bases at V and 2 bases at J; junction bases unmatched: 4. Germline values: CDR1 GTSNPN, CDR2 SVGIG (reference sequence). The CDR3 sequence is CAWSVAGGAQETQYF. Here the CDR3 DNA reads TGTGCCTGGAGTGTGGCGGGAGGGGCACAAGAGACCCAGTACTTC.

This chain connects TRBV5-1 to TRBJ1-5; no reliable D call. CDR3 size: 13 residues. V lost 6 bases and J 3 bases, leaving 10 bases between the germline ends. Looked up from germline, CDR1 is SGHRS and CDR2 is YFSETQ. The DNA for the CDR3 is TGCGCCAGCACTACAGAAGTCAATCAGCCCCAGCATTTT. This sequence encodes CASTTEVNQPQHF.

The V call is TRBV24-1, the J call TRBJ2-5; D perhaps matches TRBD2 (6 bases). V gave up 7 bases and J gave up 2 bases, with 10 bases separating them. Germline CDR1 is KGHDR and CDR2 is SFDVKD. The CDR3 loop spans 13 amino acids. The CDR3 region has the DNA TGTGCCACCAGCGCGGGACCTCAAGAGACCCAGTACTTC. This translates into CATSAGPQETQYF.

The CDR3, as DNA: TGTGCCACCCACTCAACAGGCCCACCCTACGAGCAGTACTTC. It is translated as CATHSTGPPYEQYF. V gene TRBV25-1 combines with J gene TRBJ2-7; TRBD1 is a possible D gene (5 bases). The CDR3 extends over 14 amino acids. With 10 bases removed from V and 2 bases from J, the gap between germline ends came to 18 bases. Germline values: CDR1 MGHDK, CDR2 SYGVNS.

The chain is built from TRBV4-1 and TRBJ1-3; no definite D call. The ends were cut back, 4 bases at V and 1 base at J, with 8 bases in the middle. Germline CDR1 MGHRA, CDR2 YSYEKL. The CDR3 has 14 residues. DNA for the CDR3: TGCGCCAGCAGCCCCACGGGTTCTGGAAACACCATATATTTT. Translated: CASSPTGSGNTIYF.

The chain combines TRBV19 with TRBJ2-1; 7 nucleotides agree with TRBD1. The J segment lost 0 bases and the V segment lost 6 bases, leaving 5 bases of the junction unmatched. Per the germline V gene, CDR1 is LNHDA and CDR2 is SQIVND (reference sequence). The CDR3 has 15 amino acids. CDR3 coding DNA: TGTGCCAGTAGCCCGGGACAGAGCTCCTACAATGAGCAGTTCTTC. Translating gives CASSPGQSSYNEQFF.

The chain links TRBV15 to TRBJ2-2; D is unclear. Germline CDR1 is LNHNV and CDR2 is YYDKDF (reference sequence). The CDR3 runs 15 residues. V shed 0 bases and J shed 4 bases, with 9 bases lying between them. CDR3 region: CATSRDRVATGELFF. The CDR3 DNA reads TGTGCCACCAGCAGAGATCGGGTGGCCACCGGGGAGCTGTTTTTT.

The rearrangement joins TRBV7-3 to TRBJ2-2, with no clear D. The CDR3 totals 12 residues. Germline values: CDR1 SGHTA, CDR2 FQGTGA. Deletions cut 0 bases from V and 6 bases from J, with 2 bases between. CDR3 in DNA: TGTGCCAGCAGCTTAACGGCCGGGGAGCTGTTTTTT. Its protein product is CASSLTAGELFF. Full variable domain (remainder filled in from reference TRBV7-3 and TRBJ2-2): GAGVSQTPSNKVTEKGKYVELRCDPISGHTALYWYRQSLGQGPEFLIYFQGTGAADDSGLPNDRFFAVRPEGSVSTLKIQRTERGDSAVYLCASSLTAGELFFGEGSRLTVL.

This clone came up a few times. The V call is TRBV7-9, the J call TRBJ1-5; possibly TRBD1 for D (5 bases). The germline V gene has CDR1 SEHNR and CDR2 FQNEAQ (reference sequence). The ends were cut back, 4 bases at V and 4 bases at J, with 14 bases in the middle. The CDR3 totals 15 residues. CDR3 coding DNA: TGTGCCAGCAGCTGGGGGACTGGGGGGAATCAGCCCCAGCATTTT. This translates into CASSWGTGGNQPQHF. Filled out from reference TRBV7-9 and TRBJ1-5, the complete variable domain reads DTGVSQNPRHKITKRGQNVTFRCDPISEHNRLYWYRQTLGQGPEFLTYFQNEAQLEKSRLLSDRFSAERPKGSFSTLEIQRTEQGDSAMYLCASSWGTGGNQPQHFGDGTRLSIL.

The chain joins TRBV18 to TRBJ1-2; 9 bases match TRBD1. Germline values: CDR1 KGHSH, CDR2 LQKENI. Trimming removed 2 bases from V and 7 bases from J; junction bases left unmatched: 5. The CDR3 runs to 14 residues. In DNA, the CDR3 is TGTGCCAGCTCACCAAAACAGGGGGCGAGTGGCTACACCTTC. Translation: CASSPKQGASGYTF.

This clone was seen only once. The gene calls are TRBV12-3 or TRBV12-4 and TRBJ2-1; D possibly corresponds to TRBD2 (6 bases). Between the trimmed V and J ends, which lost 7 bases and 5 bases, there was a span of 12 bases. This CDR3 spans 13 amino acids. CDR3 nucleotide sequence: TGTGCCAGCAAGAAGGGACTCCACAATGAGCAGTTCTTC. Amino acid sequence: CASKKGLHNEQFF.

The genes are TRBV4-2 and TRBJ1-1; TRBD1 matches at 8 bases. The CDR3 is 14 residues long. Germline CDR1 reads LGHNA; CDR2 reads YNFKEQ. Trimming removed 0 bases from V and 8 bases from J; junction bases left unmatched: 5. CDR3 residues: CASSQDGGDREAFF. CDR3 coding DNA: TGTGCCAGCAGCCAAGATGGAGGGGACAGGGAAGCTTTCTTT.

As DNA, the CDR3 is TGTGCCTGGAGAGGTACAGGGGGGGGTGAAGCTTTCTTT. It codes for CAWRGTGGGEAFF. The chain joins TRBV30 to TRBJ1-1; 8 nucleotides line up with TRBD1. The CDR3 extends over 13 amino acids. Germline V gene lookup returns CDR1 GTSNPN and CDR2 SVGIG (reference sequence). Trimming cost V 3 bases and J 7 bases; bases outside gene matches: 7.

This chain uses TRBV7-2 with TRBJ2-1; possibly TRBD2 for D (7 bases). CDR1 and CDR2 from the germline V gene are SGHTA and FQGNSA. The length of the CDR3 is 18 residues. V was pared by 1 base and J by 5 bases, with 21 bases between. CDR3 protein: CASSLVTWPGRGNNEQFF. CDR3 DNA sequence: TGTGCCAGCAGCTTAGTAACGTGGCCGGGGAGGGGGAACAATGAGCAGTTCTTC.

The rearrangement links TRBV5-1 to TRBJ2-1, with TRBD2 identical over 13 bases. This CDR3 region has 17 residues. Trimming cost V 2 bases and J 8 bases; bases outside gene matches: 10. Germline CDR1 reads SGHRS; CDR2 reads YFSETQ. The CDR3 reads CASSFPTSGRPLDEQFF. The CDR3 bases are TGCGCCAGCAGCTTCCCGACTAGCGGGAGGCCCCTCGATGAGCAGTTCTTC.

This clone was counted a single time. V gene TRBV5-1 combines with J gene TRBJ2-7; D call uncertain. Per germline, CDR1 SGHRS and CDR2 YFSETQ. The CDR3 has 13 residues. V was trimmed by 2 bases and J by 2 bases, leaving 8 bases between them. Here the CDR3 reads CASSFSLPYEQYF. CDR3 sequence (DNA): TGCGCCAGCAGCTTCTCCTTACCCTACGAGCAGTACTTC.

The chain combines TRBV7-2 with TRBJ1-2; 11 bases map to TRBD1. CDR1 is SGHTA, CDR2 FQGNSA, per germline. V lost 5 bases to trimming and J lost 8 bases; unmatched junction nucleotides: 7. This CDR3 is 14 amino acids long. CDR3 bases: TGTGCCAGCAGCCAAGGGACAGGGGGGTCGGGCTACACCTTC. The encoded protein is CASSQGTGGSGYTF.

The J gene is TRBJ2-1, the V gene TRBV5-4, with D unclear. Trimming stripped 2 bases from V and 7 bases from J, with 4 bases between. Looked up from germline, CDR1 is SGHNT and CDR2 is YYREEE (reference sequence). CDR3 length: 11 residues. The CDR3 DNA reads TGTGCCAGCAGCTTCGGGAATGAGCAGTTCTTC. Translation gives CASSFGNEQFF.